This TCR beta chain was captured by sequencing in a study of T cells after yellow fever vaccination. This CDR3 has 15 amino acids. In germline, CDR1 is KGHSY, CDR2 FQNENV. V shed 0 bases and J shed 2 bases, with 8 bases lying between them. This clonotype appeared many times. What it binds is not known. Study-wide findings and caveats: Bulk-population clonotypes that are abundant could appear as contaminants in FACS-sorted repertoires.

TCRdb re-analysed the 5' RACE reads in MiXCR, keeping a single row per CDR3 protein. The sample lists over 250,000 distinct CDR3 sequences, about 4% occurring once. This receptor was obtained from a man in his late teens or twenties who received the YFV17D yellow fever vaccine. The sequencing used PBMCs, collected 5 days after the yellow fever booster vaccination. The chain is built from TRBV16 and TRBJ1-5; D uncertain. The CDR3 reads CASSQSVMGNQPQHF. The CDR3 DNA follows: TGTGCCAGCAGCCAATCAGTGATGGGCAATCAGCCCCAGCATTTT.